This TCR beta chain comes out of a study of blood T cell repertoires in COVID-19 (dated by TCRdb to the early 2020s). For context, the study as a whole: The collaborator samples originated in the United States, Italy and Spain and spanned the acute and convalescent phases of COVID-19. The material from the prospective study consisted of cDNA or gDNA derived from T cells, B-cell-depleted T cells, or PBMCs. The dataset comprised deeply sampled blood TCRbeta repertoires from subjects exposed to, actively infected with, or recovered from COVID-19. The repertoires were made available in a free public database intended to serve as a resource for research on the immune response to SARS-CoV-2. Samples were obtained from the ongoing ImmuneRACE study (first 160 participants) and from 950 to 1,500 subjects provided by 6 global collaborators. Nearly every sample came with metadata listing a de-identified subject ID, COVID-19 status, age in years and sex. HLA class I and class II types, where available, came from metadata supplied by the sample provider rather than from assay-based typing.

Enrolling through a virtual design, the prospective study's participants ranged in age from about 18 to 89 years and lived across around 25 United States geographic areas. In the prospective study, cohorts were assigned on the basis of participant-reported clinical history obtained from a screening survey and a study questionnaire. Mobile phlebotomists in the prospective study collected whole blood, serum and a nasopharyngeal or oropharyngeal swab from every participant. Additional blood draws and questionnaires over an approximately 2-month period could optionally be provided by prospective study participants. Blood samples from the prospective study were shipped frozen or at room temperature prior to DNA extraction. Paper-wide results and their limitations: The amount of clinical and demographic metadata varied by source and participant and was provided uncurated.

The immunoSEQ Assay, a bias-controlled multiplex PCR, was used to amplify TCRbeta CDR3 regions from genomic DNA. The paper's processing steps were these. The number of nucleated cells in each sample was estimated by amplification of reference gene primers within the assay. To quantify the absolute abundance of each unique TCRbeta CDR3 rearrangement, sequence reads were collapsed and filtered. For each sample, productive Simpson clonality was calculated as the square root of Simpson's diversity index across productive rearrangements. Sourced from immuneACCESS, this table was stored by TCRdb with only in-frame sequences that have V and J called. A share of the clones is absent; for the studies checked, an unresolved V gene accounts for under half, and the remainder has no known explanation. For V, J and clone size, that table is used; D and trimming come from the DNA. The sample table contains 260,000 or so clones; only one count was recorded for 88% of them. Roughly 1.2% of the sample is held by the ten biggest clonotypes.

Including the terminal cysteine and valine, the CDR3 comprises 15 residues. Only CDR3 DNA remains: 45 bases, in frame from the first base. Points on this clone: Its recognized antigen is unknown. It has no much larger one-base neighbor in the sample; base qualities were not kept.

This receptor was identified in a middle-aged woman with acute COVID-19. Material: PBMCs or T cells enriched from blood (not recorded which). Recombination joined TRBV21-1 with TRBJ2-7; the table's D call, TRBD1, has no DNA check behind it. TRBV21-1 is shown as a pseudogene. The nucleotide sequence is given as TGTGCCAGCAGCAACGCTGGGGACAGATGCTACGAGCAGTACGTC. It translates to CASSNAGDRCYEQYV.